What follows is one TCR beta chain and its context. Deletions cut 4 bases from V and 1 base from J, with 14 bases between. Germline loops: CDR1 SGHRS, CDR2 YFSETQ. The CDR3 is made up of 15 amino acids. This record belongs to a study of PD-L1 blockade in urothelial cancer. Study-wide background: Patients had been given 0 to 3 earlier chemotherapy regimens. Blood analyses occurred 3 weeks (second dose) and 6 weeks post treatment start. T cells were recovered from blood samples at a median of approximately 150,000.

Sequencing used immunoSEQ multiplex PCR; TCRdb keeps in-frame clones, though not all of them. Of 75,000 to 90,000 clones in the sample, 82% were seen once. V gene TRBV5-1 combines with J gene TRBJ2-5, with D possibly TRBD2 on 6 matching bases. This receptor was taken from a man aged 65 to 79 with urothelial cancer. The sequencing here drew on PBMCs, taken around atezolizumab (anti-PD-L1) treatment. The CDR3 is CASSPQLALQETQYF. CDR3 bases: TGCGCCAGCAGCCCGCAACTAGCCCTCCAAGAGACCCAGTACTTC. The full variable domain, its missing parts supplied by reference TRBV5-1 and TRBJ2-5, is KAGVTQTPRYLIKTRGQQVTLSCSPISGHRSVSWYQQTPGQGLQFLFEYFSETQRNKGNFPGRFSGRQFSNSRSEMNVSTLELGDSALYLCASSPQLALQETQYFGPGTRLLVL.